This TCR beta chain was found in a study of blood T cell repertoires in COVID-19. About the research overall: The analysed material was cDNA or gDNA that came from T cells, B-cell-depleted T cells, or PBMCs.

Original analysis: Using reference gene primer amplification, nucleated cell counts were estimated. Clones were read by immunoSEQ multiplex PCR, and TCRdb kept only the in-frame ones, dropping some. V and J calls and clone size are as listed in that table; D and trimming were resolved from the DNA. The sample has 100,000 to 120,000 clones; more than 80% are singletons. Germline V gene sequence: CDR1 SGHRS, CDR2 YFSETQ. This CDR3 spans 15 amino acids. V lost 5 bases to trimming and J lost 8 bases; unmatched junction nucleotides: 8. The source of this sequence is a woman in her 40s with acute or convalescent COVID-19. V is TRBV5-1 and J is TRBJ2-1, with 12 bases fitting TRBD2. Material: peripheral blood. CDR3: CASRSTSGGTDEQFF. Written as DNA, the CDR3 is TGCGCCAGCAGATCTACTAGCGGGGGGACCGATGAGCAGTTCTTC.